This T cell receptor beta chain was documented in a study of blood T cells in healthy people across ages. Healthy Russian Caucasian donors spanned ages about 6 to 95 years. Germline CDR1 GTSNPN, CDR2 SVGIG (reference sequence). The CDR3 totals 12 residues. V lost 3 bases to trimming and J lost 10 bases, with 10 bases between them. Through a sample-barcoded 5' primer and a J-beta primer mix, a second PCR was run for roughly 7 to 12 cycles. One entry per CDR3 protein results from TCRdb running MiXCR on the 5' RACE reads. The sample carries over 550,000 distinct CDR3 sequences, approximately 30% recorded once.

What was sequenced was blood. The rearrangement links TRBV30 to TRBJ1-6; a weak D match, TRBD1 (6 bases). The receptor's source is a woman older than 75 in good health. Here the CDR3 reads CAWSSQGSPLHF. The CDR3 DNA follows: TGTGCCTGGAGCTCACAGGGATCACCCCTCCACTTT.